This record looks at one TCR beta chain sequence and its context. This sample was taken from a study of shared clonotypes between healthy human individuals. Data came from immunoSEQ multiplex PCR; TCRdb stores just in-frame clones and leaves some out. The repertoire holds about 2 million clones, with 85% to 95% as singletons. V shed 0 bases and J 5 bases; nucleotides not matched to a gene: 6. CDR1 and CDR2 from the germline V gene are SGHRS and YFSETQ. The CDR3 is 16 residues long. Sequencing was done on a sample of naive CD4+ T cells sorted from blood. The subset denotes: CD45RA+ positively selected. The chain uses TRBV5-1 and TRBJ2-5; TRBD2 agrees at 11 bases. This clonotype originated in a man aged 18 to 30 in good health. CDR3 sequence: CASSLGSSGGLETQYF. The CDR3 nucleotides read TGCGCCAGCAGCTTGGGGTCTAGCGGGGGGTTGGAGACCCAGTACTTC.